This TCR beta chain comes out of a study of T cells in tumors after PD-1 blockade. Study as a whole: Patients had no prior checkpoint blockade, systemic immunosuppressants, or anti-cancer therapy within 4 weeks. Treatment was either pembrolizumab 200 mg every 3 weeks or cemiplimab 350 mg every 2 weeks.

V lost 1 base, J lost 5 bases, and 6 bases lay in between. Per the germline V gene, CDR1 is LGHDT and CDR2 is YNNKEL (reference sequence). The CDR3 runs 14 residues. Here immunoSEQ multiplex PCR was the method, and the copy in TCRdb shows in-frame clones only, minus some. This table holds roughly 50,000 clones, around 85% found once. Input was roughly 600 ng to 6,004 ng of genomic DNA from tumor or blood. The J gene is TRBJ1-6, the V gene TRBV3-1 (or the pseudogene TRBV3-2); D is possibly TRBD1 (5 bases). The receptor comes from a human donor with basal cell carcinoma. Sequencing was performed on PBMCs, taken before anti-PD-1 treatment. CDR3 protein: CASSQGGDNSPLHF. CDR3 in DNA: TGTGCCAGCAGCCAAGGAGGGGATAATTCACCCCTCCACTTT.